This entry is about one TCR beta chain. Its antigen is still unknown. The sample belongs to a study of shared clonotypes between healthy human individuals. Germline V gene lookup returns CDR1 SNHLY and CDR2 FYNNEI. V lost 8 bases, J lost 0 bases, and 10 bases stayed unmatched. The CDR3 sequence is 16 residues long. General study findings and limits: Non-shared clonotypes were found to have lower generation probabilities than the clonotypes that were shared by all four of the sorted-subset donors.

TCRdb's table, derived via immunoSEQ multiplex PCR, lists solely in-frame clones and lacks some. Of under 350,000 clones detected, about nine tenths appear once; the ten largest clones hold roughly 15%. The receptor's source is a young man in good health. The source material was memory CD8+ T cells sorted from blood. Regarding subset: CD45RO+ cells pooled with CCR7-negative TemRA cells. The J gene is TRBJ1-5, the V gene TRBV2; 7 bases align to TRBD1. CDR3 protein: CASGGTAVYSNQPQHF. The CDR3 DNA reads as TGTGCCAGCGGCGGGACAGCAGTTTATAGCAATCAGCCCCAGCATTTT.